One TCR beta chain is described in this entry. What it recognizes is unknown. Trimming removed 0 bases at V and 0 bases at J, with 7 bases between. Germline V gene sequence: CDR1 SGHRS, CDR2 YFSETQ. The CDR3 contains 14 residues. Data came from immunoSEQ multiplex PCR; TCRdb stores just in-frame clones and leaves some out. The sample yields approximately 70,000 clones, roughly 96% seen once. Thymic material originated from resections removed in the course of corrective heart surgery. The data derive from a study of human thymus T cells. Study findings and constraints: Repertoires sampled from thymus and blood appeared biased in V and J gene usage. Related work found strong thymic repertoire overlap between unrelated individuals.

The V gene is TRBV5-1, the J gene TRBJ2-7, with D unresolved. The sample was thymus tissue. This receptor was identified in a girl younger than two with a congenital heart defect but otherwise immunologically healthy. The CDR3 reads CASSLGIGSYEQYF. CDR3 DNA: TGCGCCAGCAGCTTGGGTATCGGCTCCTACGAGCAGTACTTC.